The 5 T cell receptor beta chains below come from one sample, sequenced in a study of human T cells and chemical hapten exposure (dated by TCRdb to the early 2020s). Libraries came from RACE. Sequencing relied on a NextSeq 500. TCRdb trimmed the raw reads at Q25, called clones with MiXCR and kept productive beta chains. Every distinct CDR3 protein forms one entry, paired with its most common genes and DNA. Here the sample has roughly 52,000 distinct CDR3 sequences; approximately 10% occur a single time. The ten top clones hold under 2% of the sample. What the time point label conveys for this sample: patch test 1, 2 weeks after DPC sensitization. The sample's treatment or condition label, in plain terms: therapeutic diphenylcyclopropenone sensitization with weekly scalp DPC. Total RNA was isolated from unfractionated whole blood collected in Tempus Blood RNA tubes. The sequencing used whole blood, collected in connection with sensitization to the hapten diphenylcyclopropenone (DPC). Every receptor here comes from a woman aged 40 to 49 with alopecia areata. Some clones in this sample may be carry-over from other donors' samples.

The chain employs TRBV11-2 and TRBJ2-1, with 11 nucleotides matching TRBD2. The CDR3 sequence is 16 residues long. After removal of 2 bases from V and 6 bases from J, the junction contained 6 bases not matched to a gene. Germline assignment: CDR1 SGHAT and CDR2 FQNNGV. The CDR3 DNA follows: TGTGCCAGCAGCTTACTTAGCGGGGGGGCAATCAATGAGCAGTTCTTC. Translation: CASSLLSGGAINEQFF.

This clonotype came up many times. The chain links TRBV29-1 to TRBJ1-1; D perhaps matches TRBD1 (6 bases). V dropped 6 bases and J dropped 1 base, with 12 bases sitting between them. CDR3 length equals 13 residues. Per the germline V gene, CDR1 is SQVTM and CDR2 is ANQGSEA. The CDR3 region is CSVATGPNTEAFF. CDR3 nucleotides: TGCAGCGTCGCGACAGGACCGAACACTGAAGCTTTCTTT.

This clonotype was seen many times. The chain combines TRBV2 with TRBJ2-7; 7 bases align to TRBD2. Germline V gene sequence: CDR1 SNHLY, CDR2 FYNNEI. The CDR3 length is 15 residues. Trimming at V came to 3 bases and at J to 5 bases, leaving 10 bases not matched to a gene. CDR3 loop: CASSEPSGLSHEQYF. Written as DNA, the CDR3 is TGTGCCAGCAGTGAGCCTAGCGGCTTATCGCACGAGCAGTACTTC.

This clonotype appeared many times. The chain uses TRBV18 and TRBJ2-7, with 8 bases fitting TRBD1. V shed 8 bases, J shed 5 bases, and the junction held 8 bases outside the gene matches. This CDR3 spans 13 amino acids. CDR1 KGHSH and CDR2 LQKENI come from the germline V gene. The chain's CDR3 is CASRGQGADEQYF. The DNA of the CDR3 is TGTGCCAGCCGCGGACAGGGCGCTGACGAGCAGTACTTC.

The chain combines TRBV19 with TRBJ1-5; D may be TRBD1 (5 bases). CDR1 is LNHDA and CDR2 is SQIVND in the germline V gene (reference sequence). The CDR3 runs to 16 residues. V was shortened by 4 bases and J by 4 bases, with 17 bases between the two germline ends. The CDR3, as DNA: TGTGCCAGTAGTACCACGGGACGGAACTTGAATCAGCCCCAGCATTTT. As protein: CASSTTGRNLNQPQHF.